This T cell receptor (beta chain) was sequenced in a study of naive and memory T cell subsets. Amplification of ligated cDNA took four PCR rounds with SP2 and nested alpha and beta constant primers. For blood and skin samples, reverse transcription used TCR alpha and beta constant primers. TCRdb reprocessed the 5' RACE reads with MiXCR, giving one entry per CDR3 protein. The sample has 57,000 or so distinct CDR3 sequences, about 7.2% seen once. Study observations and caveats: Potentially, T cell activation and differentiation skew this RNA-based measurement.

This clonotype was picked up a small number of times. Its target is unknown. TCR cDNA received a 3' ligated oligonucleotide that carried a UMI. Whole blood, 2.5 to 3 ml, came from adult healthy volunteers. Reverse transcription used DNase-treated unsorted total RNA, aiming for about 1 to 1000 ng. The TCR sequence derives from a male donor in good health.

CDR3 loop: CSVVEAGGNTGELFF. The CDR3, as DNA: TGCAGCGTTGTGGAGGCAGGCGGGAACACCGGGGAGCTGTTTTTT. The rearrangement joins TRBV29-1 to TRBJ2-2, with D tentatively TRBD2 (5 bases). The CDR3 totals 15 residues. Trimming left V 4 bases short and J 1 base short, with 13 bases between. The germline CDR1 and CDR2 sequences are SQVTM and ANQGSEA.